This entry lists 17 T cell receptor beta chains sequenced from one sample in a study of blood T cell repertoires in COVID-19. Sequencing was performed with immunoSEQ multiplex PCR; in TCRdb, only in-frame clones are kept and a portion is missing. The sample comprises 150,000 to 180,000 clones, roughly 83% of which are singletons, and around 10% rests with the top ten. The sequenced sample consisted of peripheral blood. Receptors were obtained from a woman in her sixties or seventies with COVID-19, enrolled during active disease.

The V and J genes are TRBV12-3 or TRBV12-4 and TRBJ1-2; 8 nucleotides agree with TRBD1. The V and J ends lost 6 bases and 5 bases, in that order; junction bases with no gene match: 5. The CDR3 spans 13 residues. The chain's CDR3 is CASRGQGVYGYTF. The CDR3 DNA is TGTGCCAGCAGAGGACAGGGAGTATATGGCTACACCTTC.

A single count supports this clone. The chain carries TRBV25-1 and TRBJ1-1; D remains ambiguous. V lost 1 base and J 0 bases, leaving 9 bases between the germline ends. There are 15 residues in the CDR3. Germline CDR1 MGHDK, CDR2 SYGVNS. Written as DNA, the CDR3 is TGTGCCAGCAGTGAATCGGCAGGAATGAACACTGAAGCTTTCTTT. This gives the protein CASSESAGMNTEAFF.

The gene calls are TRBV6-5 and TRBJ2-7; 7 bases are shared with TRBD2. The junction had 9 bases not matched to a gene; V was cut back by 6 bases and J by 1 base. This CDR3 comprises 15 residues. Germline V CDR1 and CDR2: MNHEY, SVGAGI. For the CDR3, the DNA is TGTGCCAGCAGCCCCCCGGGGGGAAGATCCTACGAGCAGTACTTC. Translation: CASSPPGGRSYEQYF.

The V call is TRBV11-3, the J call TRBJ2-3; no reliable D call. Trimming left V 5 bases short and J 4 bases short, with 10 bases between. The CDR3 is 13 amino acids. Per germline, CDR1 SGHNT and CDR2 YENEEA. The CDR3 region is CASSIRLSDTQYF. CDR3 bases: TGTGCCAGCAGCATCCGTCTCTCAGATACGCAGTATTTT.

The rearrangement uses TRBV5-1 and TRBJ1-4; TRBD1 aligns across 7 bases. The ends lost 1 base at V and 5 bases at J; junction bases unmatched: 8. The germline CDR1 and CDR2 sequences are SGHRS and YFSETQ. The CDR3 extends over 16 amino acids. The CDR3 sequence: CASSLPGTALNEKLFF. CDR3 coding DNA: TGCGCCAGCAGCTTGCCCGGGACAGCTCTAAATGAAAAACTGTTTTTT.

This rearrangement joins TRBV14 to TRBJ2-1; no reliable D call. Germline V CDR1 and CDR2: SGHDN, FVKESK. Trimming took off 1 base at V and 4 bases at J, with 5 bases between the two ends. The CDR3 length is 13 residues. The CDR3 coding sequence is TGTGCCAGCAGCCAAGCTGCGTACAATGAGCAGTTCTTC. Amino acid sequence: CASSQAAYNEQFF.

The chain recombines TRBV5-4 with TRBJ1-1; D is uncertain. V gave up 0 bases and J gave up 5 bases, with 11 bases separating them. The CDR3 sequence is 14 residues long. Germline lookup yields CDR1 SGHNT and CDR2 YYREEE (reference sequence). CDR3 bases: TGTGCCAGCAGCTTGGGGTCCCGGAGGACTGAAGCTTTCTTT. As protein: CASSLGSRRTEAFF.

The chain carries TRBV11-2 and TRBJ2-1; 7 bases are a match to TRBD2. Germline assignment: CDR1 SGHAT and CDR2 FQNNGV. This CDR3 is 15 amino acids long. V gave up 5 bases and J gave up 6 bases; unmatched junction bases: 10. CDR3 sequence: CASSLIGGSSNEQFF. The CDR3 DNA sequence: TGTGCCAGCAGCCTCATTGGCGGGAGTTCCAATGAGCAGTTCTTC.

The CDR3 coding sequence is TGTGCCAGCAGTTTACGGAACACTGAAGCTTTCTTT. This translates into CASSLRNTEAFF. The chain is built from TRBV28 and TRBJ1-1; no definite D call. V lost 2 bases, J lost 1 base, and 2 bases lay in between. Germline V gene lookup returns CDR1 MDHEN and CDR2 SYDVKM. The CDR3 has 12 amino acids.

The J gene is TRBJ2-1, the V gene TRBV19, with 14 bases aligning to TRBD2. Germline CDR1 and CDR2: LNHDA and SQIVND (reference sequence). CDR3 length: 17 amino acids. J was trimmed by 8 bases and V by 6 bases; bases with no gene match: 12. The DNA for the CDR3 is TGTGCCAGTAGGCTTGGGACTAGCGGGAGTTTAATGTATGAGCAGTTCTTC. Translating it yields CASRLGTSGSLMYEQFF.

There are a few counts of this clone. The chain joins TRBV9 to TRBJ2-7; TRBD1 aligns across 8 bases. The CDR3 has 15 residues. Germline assignment: CDR1 SGDLS and CDR2 YYNGEE. Trimming at V came to 3 bases and at J to 0 bases, leaving 5 bases not matched to a gene. The CDR3 DNA is TGTGCCAGCAGCGCAGGGGGCTTGAACTCCTACGAGCAGTACTTC. This codes for CASSAGGLNSYEQYF.

This chain joins TRBV10-2 and TRBJ1-1; D perhaps matches TRBD1 (6 bases). The germline V and J ends were trimmed by 6 bases and 8 bases, with 16 bases remaining between them. The CDR3 runs 13 residues. Looked up from germline, CDR1 is WSHSY and CDR2 is SAAADI. CDR3 protein: CASRLTGWTEAFF. The DNA of the CDR3 is TGCGCCAGCAGACTTACAGGGTGGACCGAAGCTTTCTTT.

The CDR3 nucleotides read TGTGCCAGTAGTACAGGGTCGAACACTGAAGCTTTCTTT. It encodes CASSTGSNTEAFF. The V call is TRBV19, the J call TRBJ1-1; a possible D gene is TRBD1 (5 bases). With 4 bases removed from V and 1 base from J, the gap between germline ends came to 7 bases. The V gene's germline CDR1 is LNHDA and CDR2 SQIVND (reference sequence). The CDR3 consists of 13 residues.

The DNA for the CDR3 is TGTGCCAGCAGCTTAAGTGGGACAGGTTTTAGCTACACCTTC. This translates into CASSLSGTGFSYTF. This chain uses TRBV7-2 with TRBJ1-2, with TRBD1 identical over 8 bases. Germline V gene lookup returns CDR1 SGHTA and CDR2 FQGNSA. J lost 9 bases, V lost 2 bases, and 8 bases had no gene match. The CDR3 loop spans 14 amino acids.

This chain joins TRBV19 and TRBJ2-3; 8 bases line up with TRBD2. Unmatched junction bases numbered 2, after V lost 1 base and J lost 5 bases. Germline V gives CDR1 LNHDA, CDR2 SQIVND (reference sequence). The CDR3 runs 14 residues. CDR3 region: CASSIVSGVDTQYF. Here the CDR3 DNA reads TGTGCCAGTAGTATAGTTAGCGGGGTAGATACGCAGTATTTT. Based on the CDR3 plus reference TRBV19 and TRBJ2-3, the full variable domain is DGGITQSPKYLFRKEGQNVTLSCEQNLNHDAMYWYRQDPGQGLRLIYYSQIVNDFQKGDIAEGYSVSREKKESFPLTVTSAQKNPTAFYLCASSIVSGVDTQYFGPGTRLTVL.

The chain carries TRBV12-3 or TRBV12-4 and TRBJ2-5; D is unresolved. The CDR3 totals 13 residues. Trimming left V 5 bases short and J 3 bases short, with 10 bases between. The CDR3 DNA follows: TGTGCCAGCAGTCCACTCCTCAAAGAGACCCAGTACTTC. This codes for CASSPLLKETQYF.

The V and J genes are TRBV30 and TRBJ2-2, with 8 nucleotides matching TRBD2. This CDR3 comprises 15 residues. The V gene end was trimmed by 2 bases and the J gene end by 5 bases; junction bases not matched to a gene: 7. The germline V gene has CDR1 GTSNPN and CDR2 SVGIG (reference sequence). CDR3 sequence: CAWSSIGGATGELFF. The CDR3 nucleotides read TGTGCCTGGAGTTCTATCGGGGGGGCGACCGGGGAGCTGTTTTTT.